Reported below is one T cell receptor beta chain. This clone has more than one count but fewer than ten. This clone's antigen is unknown. No base-level quality is on record; no much larger clone is a single base apart. The sample is drawn from a study of monozygotic twins with cystic fibrosis (dated by TCRdb to the early 2020s). Regarding the study in general: Barcoded libraries were made from 2.5 to 3 micrograms of fragmented DNA using about 14 PCR cycles. The study compared TCR beta repertoires within and between 16 monozygotic twin pairs with cystic fibrosis to assess genetic influence on V and J gene usage. Ten female and six male twin pairs, aged about 2.0 to 36.4 years (median roughly 10 years) and mostly children and adolescents, were included in the cohort. On the day blood was drawn, the twins' weight-for-height and FEVPerc (FEV1 disease centile) were ranked against those of the approximately 990 cohort participants. Data for three of the twin pairs had been reported earlier in a different context. The paper's findings and limits, for the study overall: The cohort was small, and no association was found between shared CDR3 numbers and age, concordance or disease severity. Simpson clonality was found to be generally low (median roughly 0.009), suggesting a naive-dominated repertoire, although higher clonality was observed in the most severely affected patients. Nucleotide-identical clonotype sharing was significantly higher within monozygotic CF twin pairs than between unrelated CF individuals (P = 0.000026, Mann-Whitney). The greatest similarity to the co-twin was observed for V gene usage in 13 of 16 pairs and for J usage in 8 of 16 pairs, which suggested genetic constraints.

V ends up 6 bases short and J 2 bases short, with an unmatched junction base count of 3. The CDR3 goes from the cysteine to the phenylalanine over 15 residues. CDR3 DNA is the only sequence kept; it has 45 bases, read in frame from the first base. Based on the germline V gene, the CDR1 and CDR2 sequences are MNHNS and SASEGT. Following the manufacturer's instructions, TCR beta CDR3 regions were amplified by multiplex PCR with the immunoSEQ immune profiling system. Sequencing was performed on an Illumina NextSeq system. Under the source paper's analysis protocol: Sequence data were processed on the immunoSEQ Analyzer platform, and clonality was computed as the square root of Simpson's index of productive rearrangements. Jensen-Shannon distance served as the measure of similarity in V and J usage, while OLGA was used to compute CDR3 generation probabilities. The immuneACCESS database (August 2020) and VDJdb (December 2020) were searched for shared CDR3 sequences. Drawn from immuneACCESS, this table holds only the in-frame rearrangements with V and J called that TCRdb kept. Clones are partly lost; checked studies trace under half to an unresolved V gene and leave the rest unexplained. V and J calls and clone size follow that table, whereas D and trimming were derived from the DNA. Here the sample has over 30,000 clones; approximately 72% occur a single time. The ten largest clones take up around 0.8% of the sample.

The twin pairs came from the European Cystic Fibrosis Twin and Sibling Study Cohort, which recruited patients from over a hundred CF clinics across 14 European countries. Zygosity and CFTR genotype were confirmed in-house, and zygosity was tested by multiplex PCR of nine short tandem repeat loci. Peripheral blood was sampled from each twin, with clinical parameters recorded on the day of blood sampling. Genomic DNA was isolated from peripheral blood cells with phenol/chloroform and kept in TE buffer at 4 degrees C. The sequence joins TRBV6-1 to TRBJ2-1, with TRBD2 matching 11 junction bases. Sequences were obtained from blood. The clonotype comes from a girl between 10 and 17 years old with cystic fibrosis. The nucleotides are TGTGCCAGCAGCCTAGCGGGGGGAACCTACAATGAGCAGTTCTTC. It translates as CASSLAGGTYNEQFF.